The entry below describes one T cell receptor beta chain. This clone has a single count. It has no known antigen specificity. One base away there is no much larger clone; base qualities are not given. V loses 4 bases, J loses 6 bases, and the germline ends lie 13 bases apart. Via the germline V gene, CDR1 is KGHSH and CDR2 LQKENI. The CDR3 measures 13 amino acids from cysteine to phenylalanine. Only the CDR3 DNA is retained, 39 bases long and in frame from the first base. In the paper's terms, the time point label means: about 28 days (+/-7) after the second vaccine dose. Because spike-specific TCR depth and breadth did not differ between the two schedules, AZD1222 recipients who got a second dose at roughly 4 weeks were pooled with those who got a second dose at roughly 12 weeks. Vaccinee samples came from UK trials COV001 and COV002, including a single-blind randomized controlled phase 2/3 trial of AZD1222 (ChAdOx1 nCoV-19) in healthy adults. Trial participant PBMC samples were collected at day 0 and day 28 after the second dose for TCRbeta chain sequencing.

The sample is drawn from a study of T cell responses to AZD1222 COVID-19 vaccine listed by TCRdb under 2021. General notes on the study: A total of just over 230 trial participants underwent TCR sequencing, of whom about 200 had received two doses of AZD1222 and approximately 26 had received two doses of the MenACWY control vaccine. Trial participants were enrolled by age into subgroups of 18-55, 56-69 and 70-plus years, and around 150, 29 and 61 TCR-sequenced participants, respectively, were included in these subgroups.

The CDR3 regions of human TCRbeta chains were analyzed by immunosequencing. The study's processing was this. Repertoire TCRs were checked for matches against a reference library of SARS-CoV-2-specific TCRs that had been generated using the MIRA antigen-specificity platform. Breadth meant the fraction of unique TCRs that were SARS-CoV-2-associated, whereas depth meant the fraction of total T cells that were SARS-CoV-2-associated. Using the MIRA data, every spike-specific TCR was mapped to the spike region that the TCR reacted to and assigned to either a CD4 or a CD8 class. Log10-transformed breadth and depth values were compared by one-way ANOVA with Sidak's multiple comparisons tests. Held by TCRdb, this immuneACCESS table contains in-frame sequences only and omits some clones. Under half of the omission traces to an unresolved V gene where checked; the cause of the rest is unknown. V and J calls and clone size are those listed in that table; D and trimming were worked out from the DNA. The sample table records more than 85,000 clones; around nine tenths of these occur just once. Of the sample, 2% to 2.5% falls within the top ten clones.

What the work shows at the level of the full study, not this receptor alone: Conclusions about previously exposed vaccinees are limited because only a handful of AZD1222 recipients were SARS-CoV-2 seropositive at baseline. The 56-69-year group was small, and its depth increase did not reach significance, likely because of low power. Epitopes outside the regions mutated in the B.1.351 and B.1.1.7 variants were reportedly recognized by nearly half of the unique spike-specific TCRs. After two AZD1222 doses, both the breadth and the depth of spike-specific TCRs were significantly higher than at day 0 and than in MenACWY recipients. No day 14 peak-response samples were available, so repertoires were characterized only after the peak T cell response. Participants were mostly white British and included more females than males, and it was suggested by the authors that clonal diversity may have been underestimated. The whole spike protein was spanned by vaccine-associated CD4 TCRs, and dominant responses were seen in regions 160-218 and 743-854.

This TCR came from an adult who received the AZD1222 COVID-19 vaccine. The input for sequencing was peripheral blood, taken 28 days after the second AZD1222 dose. The sequence links TRBV18 to TRBJ2-7; the D gene is perhaps TRBD1 or TRBD2, as each covers 6 bases. The DNA is as follows: TGTGCCAGCTCACTCGTCAGGGGAGGCGAGCAGTACTTC. Its protein product is CASSLVRGGEQYF.